This T cell receptor beta chain was recorded in a study of tumor-infiltrating lymphocytes in primary liver carcinoma. Scientists recovered RNA and DNA together from roughly 21-30 mg of unsorted bulk tissue. Whole-study findings and limits: Tumor region pairs shared more overlap than did tumor-adjacent and tumor-blood pairs.

This CDR3 has 15 amino acids. Germline V CDR1 and CDR2: MDHEN, SYDVKM. V gave up 7 bases and J gave up 1 base, with 13 bases separating them. From about 530 ng total RNA, TCR beta cDNA was generated with a primer in the constant region. Generation of the TCR beta libraries relied on three nested multiplex PCR rounds using slightly modified ARM-PCR. TRBV1-TRBV30 forward primers and a C-beta reverse primer were used in the first two PCR rounds, which each ran for 9 to 10 cycles. TCRdb called the multiplex PCR reads again in MiXCR, with one record for every CDR3 protein. The table shows about 120,000 distinct CDR3 sequences, with 55% to 70% occurring only once. Remarks on this clonotype: Its antigen is still unknown.

Material for sequencing was tumor-adjacent normal liver tissue. The receptor was derived from a woman aged 55-69 years with primary liver carcinoma and hepatitis B virus infection. The chain carries TRBV28 and TRBJ2-2; D is uncertain. The CDR3 protein is CASTPERRNTGELFF. CDR3 DNA sequence: TGTGCCAGCACCCCGGAACGGAGGAACACCGGGGAGCTGTTTTTT. Supplemented by reference TRBV28 and TRBJ2-2, the full variable domain reads DVKVTQSSRYLVKRTGEKVFLECVQDMDHENMFWYRQDPGLGLRLIYFSYDVKMKEKGDIPEGYSVSREKKERFSLILESASTNQTSMYLCASTPERRNTGELFFGEGSRLTVL.